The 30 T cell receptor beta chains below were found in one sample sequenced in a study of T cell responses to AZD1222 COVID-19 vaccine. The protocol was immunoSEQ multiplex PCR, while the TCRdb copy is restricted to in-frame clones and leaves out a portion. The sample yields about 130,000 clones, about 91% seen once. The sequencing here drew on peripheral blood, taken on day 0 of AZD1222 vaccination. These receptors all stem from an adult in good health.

DNA of the CDR3: TGCGCCAGCAGCCAGAGGAGTCTACAGGGGCTTACCTACGAGCAGTACTTC. Translating it yields CASSQRSLQGLTYEQYF. The chain is built from TRBV4-1 and TRBJ2-7; the match to TRBD1 covers 7 bases. V was pared by 3 bases and J by 2 bases, with 13 bases of the junction left unmatched. This CDR3 has 17 amino acids. Germline V gene sequence: CDR1 MGHRA, CDR2 YSYEKL.

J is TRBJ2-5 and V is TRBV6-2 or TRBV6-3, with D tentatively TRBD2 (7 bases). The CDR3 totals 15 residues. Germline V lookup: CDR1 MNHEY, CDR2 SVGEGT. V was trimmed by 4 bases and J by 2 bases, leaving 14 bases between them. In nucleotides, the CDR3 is TGTGCCAGCAGTTCCCCGGGGAGGGGGCAAGAGACCCAGTACTTC. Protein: CASSSPGRGQETQYF.

In DNA, the CDR3 is TGTGCCAGCAGCTTAATCGGTTCCTACGAGCAGTACTTC. Protein product: CASSLIGSYEQYF. The chain uses TRBV5-6 and TRBJ2-7; D not resolved. The length of the CDR3 is 13 residues. From germline, CDR1 is SGHDT and CDR2 YYEEEE. Trimming shortened V by 2 bases and J by 1 base, and 7 bases separated the two germline ends.

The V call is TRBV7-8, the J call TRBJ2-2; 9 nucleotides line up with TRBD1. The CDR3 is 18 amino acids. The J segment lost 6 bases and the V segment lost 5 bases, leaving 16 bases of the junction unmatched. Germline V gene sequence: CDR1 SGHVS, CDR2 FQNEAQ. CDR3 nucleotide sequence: TGTGCCAGCAGCCGACCACGGGACAGGGAATTTTCCCCCGGGGAGCTGTTTTTT. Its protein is CASSRPRDREFSPGELFF.

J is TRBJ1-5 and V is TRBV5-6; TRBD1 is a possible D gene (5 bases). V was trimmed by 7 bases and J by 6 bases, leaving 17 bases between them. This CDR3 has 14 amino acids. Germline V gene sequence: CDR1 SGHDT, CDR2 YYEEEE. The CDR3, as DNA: TGTGCCAGCTCCCCCAGGGCCGGTAGTCAGCCCCAGCATTTT. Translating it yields CASSPRAGSQPQHF.

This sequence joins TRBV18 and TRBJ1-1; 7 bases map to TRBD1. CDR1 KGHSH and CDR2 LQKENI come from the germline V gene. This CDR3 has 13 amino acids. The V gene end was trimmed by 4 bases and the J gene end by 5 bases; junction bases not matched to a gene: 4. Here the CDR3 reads CASSRTGETEAFF. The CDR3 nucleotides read TGTGCCAGCTCACGAACAGGGGAGACTGAAGCTTTCTTT.

The CDR3, as DNA: TGTGCCAGCAGAGAGACAGGTGTCTATGGCTACACCTTC. It specifies CASRETGVYGYTF. The chain recombines TRBV27 with TRBJ1-2; tentative D call: TRBD1 (6 bases). The CDR3 extends over 13 amino acids. Germline assignment: CDR1 MNHEY and CDR2 SMNVEV (reference sequence). V was trimmed by 6 bases and J by 4 bases, leaving 12 bases between them.

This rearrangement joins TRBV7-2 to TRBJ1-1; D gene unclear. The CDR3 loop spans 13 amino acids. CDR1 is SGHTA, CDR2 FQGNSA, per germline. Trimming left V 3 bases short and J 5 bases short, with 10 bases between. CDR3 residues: CASSFEARTEAFF. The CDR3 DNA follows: TGTGCCAGCAGCTTTGAAGCGCGGACTGAAGCTTTCTTT.

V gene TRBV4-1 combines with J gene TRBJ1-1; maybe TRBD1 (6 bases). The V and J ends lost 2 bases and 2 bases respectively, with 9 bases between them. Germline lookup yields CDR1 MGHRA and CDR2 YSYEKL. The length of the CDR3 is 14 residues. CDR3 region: CASSQPDRNTEAFF. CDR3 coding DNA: TGCGCCAGCAGCCAACCGGACAGAAACACTGAAGCTTTCTTT.

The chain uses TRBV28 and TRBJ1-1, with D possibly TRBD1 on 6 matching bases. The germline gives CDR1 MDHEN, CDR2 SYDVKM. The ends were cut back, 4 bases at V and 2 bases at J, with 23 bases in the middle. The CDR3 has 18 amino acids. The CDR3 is CASSSTGTRAILNTEAFF. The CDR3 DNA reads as TGTGCCAGCAGTTCAACCGGGACAAGGGCCATTCTCAACACTGAAGCTTTCTTT.

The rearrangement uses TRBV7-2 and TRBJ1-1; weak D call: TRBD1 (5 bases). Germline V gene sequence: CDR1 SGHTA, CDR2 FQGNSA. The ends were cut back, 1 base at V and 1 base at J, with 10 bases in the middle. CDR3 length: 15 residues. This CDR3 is CASSLGTGKNTEAFF. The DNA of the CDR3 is TGTGCCAGCAGCTTAGGCACAGGCAAGAACACTGAAGCTTTCTTT. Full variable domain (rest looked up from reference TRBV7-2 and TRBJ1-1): GAGVSQSPSNKVTEKGKDVELRCDPISGHTALYWYRQSLGQGLEFLIYFQGNSAPDKSGLPSDRFSAERTGGSVSTLTIQRTQQEDSAVYLCASSLGTGKNTEAFFGQGTRLTVV.

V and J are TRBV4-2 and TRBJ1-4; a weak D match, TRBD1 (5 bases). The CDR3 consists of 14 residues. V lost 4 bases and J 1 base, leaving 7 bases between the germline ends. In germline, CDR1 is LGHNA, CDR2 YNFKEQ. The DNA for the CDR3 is TGTGCCAGCAGCCTGACAGTAACTAATGAAAAACTGTTTTTT. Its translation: CASSLTVTNEKLFF.

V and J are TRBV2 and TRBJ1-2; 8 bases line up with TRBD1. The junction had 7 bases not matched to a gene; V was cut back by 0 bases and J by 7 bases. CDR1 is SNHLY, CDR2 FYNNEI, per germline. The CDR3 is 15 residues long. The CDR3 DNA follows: TGTGCCAGCAGTGAAGCGTCTTGGACAGGGTCTGGCTACACCTTC. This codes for CASSEASWTGSGYTF.

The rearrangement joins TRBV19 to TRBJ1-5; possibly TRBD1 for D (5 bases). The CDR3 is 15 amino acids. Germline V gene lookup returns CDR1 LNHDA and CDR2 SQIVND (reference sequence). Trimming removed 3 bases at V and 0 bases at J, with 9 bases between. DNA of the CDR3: TGTGCCAGTAGTATTAGGGGCTATAGCAATCAGCCCCAGCATTTT. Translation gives CASSIRGYSNQPQHF.

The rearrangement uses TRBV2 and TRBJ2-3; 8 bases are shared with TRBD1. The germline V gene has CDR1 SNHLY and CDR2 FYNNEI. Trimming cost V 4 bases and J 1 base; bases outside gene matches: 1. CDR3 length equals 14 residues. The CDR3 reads CASSADRGTDTQYF. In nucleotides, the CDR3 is TGTGCCAGCAGTGCGGACAGGGGCACAGATACGCAGTATTTT.

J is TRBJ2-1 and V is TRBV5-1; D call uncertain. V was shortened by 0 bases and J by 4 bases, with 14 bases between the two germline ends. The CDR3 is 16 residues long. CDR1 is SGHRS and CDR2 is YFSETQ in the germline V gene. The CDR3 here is CASSLGSTGRYNEQFF. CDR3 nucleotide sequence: TGCGCCAGCAGCTTGGGGTCGACTGGAAGATACAATGAGCAGTTCTTC.

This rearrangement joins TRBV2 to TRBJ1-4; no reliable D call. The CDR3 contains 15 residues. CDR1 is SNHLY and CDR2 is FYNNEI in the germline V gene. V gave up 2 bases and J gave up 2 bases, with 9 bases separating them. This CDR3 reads CASSESRVTNEKLFF. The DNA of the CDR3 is TGTGCCAGCAGTGAATCTCGGGTTACTAATGAAAAACTGTTTTTT.

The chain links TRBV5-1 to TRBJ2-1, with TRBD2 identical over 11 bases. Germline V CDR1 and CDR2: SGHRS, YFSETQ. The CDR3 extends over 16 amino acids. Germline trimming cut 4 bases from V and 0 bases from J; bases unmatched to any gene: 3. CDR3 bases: TGCGCCAGCAGCGCGGGGACTAGCGGCTCCTACAATGAGCAGTTCTTC. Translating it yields CASSAGTSGSYNEQFF.

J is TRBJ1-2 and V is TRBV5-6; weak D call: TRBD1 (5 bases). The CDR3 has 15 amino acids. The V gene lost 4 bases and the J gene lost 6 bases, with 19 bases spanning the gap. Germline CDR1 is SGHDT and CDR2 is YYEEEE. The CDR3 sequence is CASSHHGWQGHGYTF. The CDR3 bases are TGTGCCAGCAGCCATCATGGGTGGCAGGGTCATGGCTACACCTTC.

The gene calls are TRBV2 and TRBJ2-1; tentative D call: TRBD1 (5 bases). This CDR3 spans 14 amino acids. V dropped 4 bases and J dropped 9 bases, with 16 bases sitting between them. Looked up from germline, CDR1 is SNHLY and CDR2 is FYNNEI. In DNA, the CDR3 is TGTGCCAGCAGTGGGCTGGGCAGGGCAGGTGAGCAGTTCTTC. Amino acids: CASSGLGRAGEQFF.

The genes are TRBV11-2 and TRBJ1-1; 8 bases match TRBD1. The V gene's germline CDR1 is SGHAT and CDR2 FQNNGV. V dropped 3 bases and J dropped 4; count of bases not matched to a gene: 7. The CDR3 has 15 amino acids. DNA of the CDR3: TGTGCCAGCAGCTTTATGGCAGGGGGCTTCACTGAAGCTTTCTTT. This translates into CASSFMAGGFTEAFF.

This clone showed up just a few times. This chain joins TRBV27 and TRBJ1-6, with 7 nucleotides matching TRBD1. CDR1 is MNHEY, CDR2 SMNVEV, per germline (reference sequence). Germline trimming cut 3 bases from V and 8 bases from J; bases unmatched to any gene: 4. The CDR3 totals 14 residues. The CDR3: CASSLLGGHSPLHF. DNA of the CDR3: TGTGCCAGCAGTTTGTTAGGGGGCCATTCACCCCTCCACTTT.

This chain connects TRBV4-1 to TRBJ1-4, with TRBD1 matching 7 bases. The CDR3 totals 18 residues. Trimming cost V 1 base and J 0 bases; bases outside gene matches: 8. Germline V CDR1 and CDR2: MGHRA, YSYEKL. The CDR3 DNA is TGCGCCAGCAGCCAAGGCCTCAGGGGGTCGGCAACTAATGAAAAACTGTTTTTT. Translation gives CASSQGLRGSATNEKLFF.

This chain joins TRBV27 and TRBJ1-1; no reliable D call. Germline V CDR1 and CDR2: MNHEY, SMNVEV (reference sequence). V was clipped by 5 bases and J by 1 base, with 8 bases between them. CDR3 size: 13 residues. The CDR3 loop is CASSPTPNTEAFF. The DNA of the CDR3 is TGTGCCAGCAGTCCCACACCGAACACTGAAGCTTTCTTT.

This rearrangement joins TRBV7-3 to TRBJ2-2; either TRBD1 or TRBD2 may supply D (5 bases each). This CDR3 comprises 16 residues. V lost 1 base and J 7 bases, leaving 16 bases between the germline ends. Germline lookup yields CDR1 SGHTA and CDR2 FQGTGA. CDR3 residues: CASSLNVRAGGGELFF. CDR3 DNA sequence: TGTGCCAGCAGCTTAAATGTTCGAGCTGGGGGCGGGGAGCTGTTTTTT. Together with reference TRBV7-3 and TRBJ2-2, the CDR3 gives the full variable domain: GAGVSQTPSNKVTEKGKYVELRCDPISGHTALYWYRQSLGQGPEFLIYFQGTGAADDSGLPNDRFFAVRPEGSVSTLKIQRTERGDSAVYLCASSLNVRAGGGELFFGEGSRLTVL.

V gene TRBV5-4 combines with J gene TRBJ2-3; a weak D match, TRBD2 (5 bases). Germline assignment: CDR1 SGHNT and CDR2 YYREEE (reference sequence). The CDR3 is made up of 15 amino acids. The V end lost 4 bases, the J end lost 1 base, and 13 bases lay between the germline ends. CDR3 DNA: TGTGCCAGCAGCCCGATGGACTCTGGCACAGATACGCAGTATTTT. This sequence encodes CASSPMDSGTDTQYF.

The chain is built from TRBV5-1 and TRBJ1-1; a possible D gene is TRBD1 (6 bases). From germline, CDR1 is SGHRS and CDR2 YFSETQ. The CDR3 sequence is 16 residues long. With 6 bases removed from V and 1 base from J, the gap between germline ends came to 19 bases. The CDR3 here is CASNPGGAAGNTEAFF. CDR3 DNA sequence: TGCGCCAGCAACCCGGGGGGGGCCGCAGGGAACACTGAAGCTTTCTTT. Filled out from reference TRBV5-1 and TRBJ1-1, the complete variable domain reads KAGVTQTPRYLIKTRGQQVTLSCSPISGHRSVSWYQQTPGQGLQFLFEYFSETQRNKGNFPGRFSGRQFSNSRSEMNVSTLELGDSALYLCASNPGGAAGNTEAFFGQGTRLTVV.

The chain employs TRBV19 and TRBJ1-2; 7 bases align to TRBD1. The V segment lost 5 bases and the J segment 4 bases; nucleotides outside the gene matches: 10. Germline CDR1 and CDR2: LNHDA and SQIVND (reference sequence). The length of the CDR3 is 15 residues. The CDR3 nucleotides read TGTGCCAGTAGTCCAAGCCCGGGACAGCCCTATGGCTACACCTTC. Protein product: CASSPSPGQPYGYTF.

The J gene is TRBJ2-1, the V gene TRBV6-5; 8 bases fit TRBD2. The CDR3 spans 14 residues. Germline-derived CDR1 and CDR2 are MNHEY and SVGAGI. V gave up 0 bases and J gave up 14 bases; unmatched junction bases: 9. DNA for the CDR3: TGTGCCAGCAGTTACTCTGCAGGAGCGGGGGAGGAGTTCTTC. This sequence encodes CASSYSAGAGEEFF.

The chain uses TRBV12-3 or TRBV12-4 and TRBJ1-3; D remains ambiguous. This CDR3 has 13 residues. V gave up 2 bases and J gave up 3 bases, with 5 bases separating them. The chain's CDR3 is CASSLSGGNTIYF. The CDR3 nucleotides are TGTGCCAGCAGTTTAAGTGGTGGAAACACCATATATTTT.